These 18 T cell receptor beta chains share one sample of origin, sequenced in a study of blood T cell repertoires in COVID-19. The data were produced by immunoSEQ multiplex PCR, yet TCRdb's version contains in-frame clones alone and is incomplete. The data contain 97,000 or so clones, roughly 84% of them singletons. The specimen was peripheral blood. These receptors all stem from a human donor in a cohort sampled during active COVID-19.

The gene calls are TRBV4-3 and TRBJ1-6; D gene unclear. The germline V gene encodes CDR1 LGHNA and CDR2 YSLEER. The CDR3 covers 18 residues. The V gene lost 0 bases and the J gene lost 7 bases, with 19 bases spanning the gap. CDR3 region: CASSQEPGRSPSNSPLHF. The CDR3 DNA sequence: TGCGCCAGCAGCCAAGAGCCCGGTCGGTCACCATCAAATTCACCCCTCCACTTT.

This clone was detected only once. This chain uses TRBV23-1 with TRBJ2-2; D remains unclear. TRBV23-1 is an ORF, with its function uncertain. CDR3 length equals 14 residues. V lost 1 base and J 7 bases, leaving 10 bases between the germline ends. CDR3 in DNA: TGCGCCAGCAGTCAATGCATTACGGGCGGGGAGCTGTTTTTT. Its protein is CASSQCITGGELFF.

As for this clone: Within the sample, other DNA sequences also encode this same CDR3. CDR3 residues: CASRRTGDPNYGYTF. CDR3 coding DNA: TGTGCCAGTAGGAGGACAGGGGATCCTAACTATGGCTACACCTTC. V usage is TRBV6-6 and J usage is TRBJ1-2; 9 bases map to TRBD1. The CDR3 extends over 15 amino acids. The V gene end was trimmed by 9 bases and the J gene end by 0 bases; junction bases not matched to a gene: 8. CDR1 MNHNY and CDR2 SVGAGI come from the germline V gene (reference sequence).

The V and J genes are TRBV2 and TRBJ2-5; D might be TRBD2 (5 bases). The CDR3 covers 13 residues. Germline V gene lookup returns CDR1 SNHLY and CDR2 FYNNEI. Trimming removed 6 bases from V and 2 bases from J, with 10 bases in between. CDR3 DNA: TGTGCCAGCAGATTGGACTCTCAAGAGACCCAGTACTTC. Amino acid sequence: CASRLDSQETQYF.

This sequence joins TRBV7-2 and TRBJ1-6; D gene uncertain. V lost 1 base and J 0 bases, leaving 7 bases between the germline ends. CDR1 is SGHTA and CDR2 is FQGNSA in the germline V gene. The CDR3 is 16 amino acids. The DNA for the CDR3 is TGTGCCAGCAGCTTAGTCTTTAGCTCCTATAATTCACCCCTCCACTTT. It encodes CASSLVFSSYNSPLHF.

The chain couples TRBV3-1 (or the pseudogene TRBV3-2) to TRBJ2-3; D ambiguous. Germline V lookup: CDR1 LGHDT, CDR2 YNNKEL (reference sequence). The CDR3 totals 15 residues. The germline V and J ends were trimmed by 5 bases and 1 base, with 13 bases remaining between them. This CDR3 reads CASSIRSRGTDTQYF. The CDR3 nucleotides are TGTGCCAGCAGCATAAGGTCCCGGGGCACAGATACGCAGTATTTT.

The chain links TRBV5-8 to TRBJ2-5, with 9 bases matching TRBD2. The CDR3 spans 17 residues. Germline trimming cut 2 bases from V and 4 bases from J; bases unmatched to any gene: 12. Per the germline V gene, CDR1 is SGHTS and CDR2 is YDEGEE. CDR3 DNA: TGTGCCAGCAGCTTTGGCGGGGGGGCAGGAGGCGGAGAGACCCAGTACTTC. Its translation is CASSFGGGAGGGETQYF.

The genes are TRBV5-4 and TRBJ2-3; unclear D gene. The V gene lost 1 base and the J gene lost 7 bases, with 10 bases spanning the gap. This CDR3 is built from 13 residues. CDR1 is SGHNT, CDR2 YYREEE, per germline (reference sequence). The CDR3 loop is CASSLPPPNTQYF. The CDR3 DNA reads TGTGCCAGCAGCTTGCCCCCCCCTAATACGCAGTATTTT.

The rearrangement uses TRBV10-3 and TRBJ1-2, with a weak D call TRBD1 (5 bases). The germline V and J ends were trimmed by 0 bases and 7 bases, with 12 bases remaining between them. CDR1 ENHRY and CDR2 SYGVKD come from the germline V gene. This CDR3 has 14 amino acids. The CDR3 is CAISESRGGSGYTF. The DNA of the CDR3 is TGTGCCATCAGTGAGTCGAGGGGAGGTAGTGGCTACACCTTC.

The chain uses TRBV12-3 or TRBV12-4 and TRBJ2-7; D unclear. Trimming left V 0 bases short and J 6 bases short, with 6 bases between. The CDR3 runs 12 residues. The DNA of the CDR3 is TGTGCCAGCAGTTTAGCCCCGGTCGAGCAGTACTTC. Its protein is CASSLAPVEQYF.

DNA for the CDR3: TGTGCCAGCAGTGAGAGACAGATTACCGGGGAGCTGTTTTTT. This codes for CASSERQITGELFF. The chain joins TRBV2 to TRBJ2-2; tentative D call: TRBD1 (5 bases). The V gene lost 3 bases and the J gene lost 5 bases, with 10 bases spanning the gap. Per the germline V gene, CDR1 is SNHLY and CDR2 is FYNNEI. This CDR3 is built from 14 residues. Together with reference TRBV2 and TRBJ2-2, the CDR3 gives the full variable domain: EPEVTQTPSHQVTQMGQEVILRCVPISNHLYFYWYRQILGQKVEFLVSFYNNEISEKSEIFDDQFSVERPDGSNFTLKIRSTKLEDSAMYFCASSERQITGELFFGEGSRLTVL.

The J gene is TRBJ2-7, the V gene TRBV7-6; D might be TRBD1 (5 bases). The germline CDR1 and CDR2 sequences are SGHVS and FNYEAQ. With 5 bases removed from V and 0 bases from J, the gap between germline ends came to 14 bases. The CDR3 loop spans 15 amino acids. The CDR3 is CASSRFSTASYEQYF. The CDR3 DNA follows: TGTGCCAGCAGCCGCTTTTCGACAGCCTCCTACGAGCAGTACTTC.

The J gene is TRBJ2-1, the V gene TRBV11-3, with D perhaps TRBD2 (6 bases). Germline V gives CDR1 SGHNT, CDR2 YENEEA. V lost 5 bases, J lost 12 bases, and 23 bases lay in between. The CDR3 length is 15 residues. CDR3 bases: TGTGCCAGCAGCCCGAAACGGGACTCCCCCGGTGGGCAGTTCTTC. Residues: CASSPKRDSPGGQFF.

V gene TRBV4-2 combines with J gene TRBJ2-3; 7 nucleotides line up with TRBD1. Trimming cost V 3 bases and J 7 bases; bases outside gene matches: 10. This CDR3 comprises 15 residues. The V gene's germline CDR1 is LGHNA and CDR2 YNFKEQ. The CDR3 sequence is CASSQDLGQTNTQYF. As DNA, the CDR3 is TGTGCCAGCAGCCAGGATCTGGGACAGACGAATACGCAGTATTTT.

The V gene is TRBV19, the J gene TRBJ1-2; D unresolved. This CDR3 spans 15 amino acids. Trimming removed 5 bases at V and 8 bases at J, with 21 bases between. The germline V gene has CDR1 LNHDA and CDR2 SQIVND (reference sequence). As DNA, the CDR3 is TGTGCCAGTAGTGTCACCCCGGGATCAAAAGGCGGCTACACCTTC. This translates into CASSVTPGSKGGYTF.

The chain uses TRBV18 and TRBJ1-2; D is undetermined. The CDR3 length is 14 residues. Germline loops: CDR1 KGHSH, CDR2 LQKENI. Trimming removed 3 bases from V and 4 bases from J, with 12 bases in between. In DNA form, the CDR3 reads TGTGCCAGCTCACCCACGACAATTACCTATGGCTACACCTTC. This encodes CASSPTTITYGYTF.

The chain links TRBV6-2 or TRBV6-3 to TRBJ1-1; 7 bases line up with TRBD1. With 2 bases clipped from V and 1 base from J, the junction kept 7 bases outside the gene matches. The CDR3 runs to 16 residues. CDR1 is MNHEY and CDR2 is SVGEGT in the germline V gene. CDR3 amino acids: CASSYPRTGTNTEAFF. The CDR3 nucleotides read TGTGCCAGCAGTTACCCCCGGACAGGAACGAACACTGAAGCTTTCTTT.

V is TRBV20-1 and J is TRBJ2-6; D gene unclear. V lost 3 bases, J lost 3 bases, and 9 bases lay in between. CDR1 is DFQATT, CDR2 SNEGSKA, per germline (reference sequence). CDR3 length: 14 residues. The CDR3 spells CSASGQVGANVLTF. The CDR3 region has the DNA TGCAGTGCTAGTGGCCAGGTTGGGGCCAACGTCCTGACTTTC.